One sample yielded the 28 T cell receptor beta chains listed below, sequenced in a study of cytomegalovirus exposure and HLA in healthy donors. The PCR ran on 60 Vbeta and 13 Jbeta primers. The assay was immunoSEQ multiplex PCR, and TCRdb's table has in-frame clones only and misses some. The sample yields about 220,000 clones, approximately 70% seen once. The sequenced material came from PBMCs. Every receptor here comes from a woman aged 25-40 years in good health and CMV-seronegative.

The chain couples TRBV9 to TRBJ1-3; D call uncertain. Germline V CDR1 and CDR2: SGDLS, YYNGEE. V was shortened by 0 bases and J by 4 bases, with 5 bases between the two germline ends. The CDR3 has 13 amino acids. CDR3 loop: CASSVAGGNTIYF. The CDR3 DNA sequence: TGTGCCAGCAGCGTAGCGGGGGGAAACACCATATATTTT.

This clone was recorded a few times. The chain has TRBV5-1 and TRBJ1-1; D call uncertain. Trimming stripped 4 bases from V and 1 base from J, with 11 bases between. The germline CDR1 and CDR2 sequences are SGHRS and YFSETQ. The CDR3 extends over 14 amino acids. The CDR3 loop reads CASSVSRTNTEAFF. CDR3 coding DNA: TGCGCCAGCAGCGTGAGTCGCACGAACACTGAAGCTTTCTTT.

This rearrangement joins TRBV6-1 to TRBJ2-7; 11 positions match TRBD2. The V segment lost 4 bases and the J segment 5 bases; nucleotides outside the gene matches: 10. CDR1 MNHNS and CDR2 SASEGT come from the germline V gene. The CDR3 covers 16 residues. The CDR3 reads CASSGIAGGLRDEQYF. CDR3 coding DNA: TGTGCCAGCAGTGGCATAGCGGGAGGGCTAAGGGACGAGCAGTACTTC.

This chain links TRBV2 with TRBJ1-5, with D possibly matching TRBD1 (6 bases). Germline-derived CDR1 and CDR2 are SNHLY and FYNNEI. Trimming took off 6 bases at V and 5 bases at J, with 14 bases between the two ends. This CDR3 has 14 amino acids. The CDR3 DNA follows: TGTGCCAGCAGCGTCAGGACAGCCGATCAGCCCCAGCATTTT. This sequence encodes CASSVRTADQPQHF.

This clone has just one count. The CDR3 bases are TGCAGCGTTAGGGACAGGGCAAATGAAAAACTGTTTTTT. Its protein product is CSVRDRANEKLFF. The rearrangement uses TRBV29-1 and TRBJ1-4; 9 nucleotides agree with TRBD1. This CDR3 comprises 13 residues. The germline V gene has CDR1 SQVTM and CDR2 ANQGSEA. V lost 5 bases and J lost 5; bases outside the gene matches: 3. Drawing the rest from reference TRBV29-1 and TRBJ1-4, the complete variable domain is SAVISQKPSRDICQRGTSLTIQCQVDSQVTMMFWYRQQPGQSLTLIATANQGSEATYESGFVIDKFPISRPNLTFSTLTVSNMSPEDSSIYLCSVRDRANEKLFFGSGTQLSVL.

This chain connects TRBV29-1 to TRBJ2-3; D is possibly TRBD1 (6 bases). Trimming left V 6 bases short and J 6 bases short, with 16 bases between. Germline V gene data show CDR1 as SQVTM and CDR2 as ANQGSEA. CDR3 length equals 13 residues. The CDR3 DNA sequence: TGCAGCGTCCGACCCCAGGGGAGCGATACGCAGTATTTT. This gives the protein CSVRPQGSDTQYF.

A note on this clone: Other DNA variants within this sample encode the same CDR3. The CDR3 here is CASSDRETQYF. CDR3 nucleotides: TGTGCCAGCAGTGACAGGGAGACCCAGTACTTC. J is TRBJ2-5 and V is TRBV2; D uncertain. The germline V gene has CDR1 SNHLY and CDR2 FYNNEI. The CDR3 covers 11 residues. V lost 3 bases and J lost 5, with 4 bases in between.

This clone was observed a single time. The rearrangement uses TRBV9 and TRBJ2-1; 8 bases fit TRBD2. Germline-derived CDR1 and CDR2 are SGDLS and YYNGEE. With 0 bases clipped from V and 5 bases from J, the junction kept 7 bases outside the gene matches. The CDR3 is 16 amino acids. The CDR3 loop reads CASSVALSGSDNEQFF. In DNA, the CDR3 is TGTGCCAGCAGCGTAGCTCTCAGCGGGAGCGACAATGAGCAGTTCTTC.

The chain carries TRBV6-6 and TRBJ2-5; D is uncertain. The J call is in doubt because the DNA end fits TRBJ2-7 better. CDR3 length: 15 residues. Germline V lookup: CDR1 MNHNY, CDR2 SVGAGI (reference sequence). CDR3 sequence reads: CASSYDTARLYEQYF. CDR3 coding DNA: TGTGCCAGCAGTTACGACACCGCCCGCCTCTACGAGCAGTACTTC.

With regard to this clone: The germline gene is not matched at one end of the junction; a read error may be the cause. The CDR3 loop reads CSSSSSSAGFWSYEQYF. The DNA of the CDR3 is TGTTCCAGCAGCTCCTCATCCGCAGGGTTCTGGTCCTACGAGCAGTACTTC. This chain uses TRBV7-9 with TRBJ2-7, with D perhaps matching TRBD1 (5 bases). Germline assignment: CDR1 SEHNR and CDR2 FQNEAQ (reference sequence). CDR3 length equals 17 residues.

The V and J genes are TRBV7-9 and TRBJ2-2; tentative D call: TRBD1 (6 bases). This CDR3 is 13 amino acids long. The germline gives CDR1 SEHNR, CDR2 FQNEAQ (reference sequence). V lost 6 bases, J lost 6 bases, and 11 bases lay in between. This chain's CDR3 is CASSQGGAGELFF. CDR3 in DNA: TGTGCCAGCAGTCAAGGGGGTGCCGGGGAGCTGTTTTTT.

The DNA for the CDR3 is TGTGCCACCGGGGGACTAGCGGGAGGGAGCTCCGCCTACGAGCAGTACTTC. The encoded protein is CATGGLAGGSSAYEQYF. The chain uses TRBV7-9 and TRBJ2-7; 16 bases align to TRBD2. CDR1 and CDR2 from the germline V gene are SEHNR and FQNEAQ (reference sequence). Trimming at V came to 10 bases and at J to 2 bases, leaving 11 bases not matched to a gene. The CDR3 covers 17 residues.

This chain links TRBV2 with TRBJ1-6; D remains unclear. The germline V and J ends were trimmed by 3 bases and 0 bases, with 6 bases remaining between them. CDR3 size: 15 residues. Germline V CDR1 and CDR2: SNHLY, FYNNEI. The CDR3 DNA reads as TGTGCCAGCAGTGACGAGAGCTCCTATAATTCACCCCTCCACTTT. As protein: CASSDESSYNSPLHF.

The chain combines TRBV27 with TRBJ2-2, with D uncertain. V was trimmed by 6 bases and J by 6 bases, leaving 11 bases between them. Looked up from germline, CDR1 is MNHEY and CDR2 is SMNVEV (reference sequence). The CDR3 is 13 amino acids. The CDR3 region has the DNA TGTGCCAGCAGACCCGGGTTACCCGGGGAGCTGTTTTTT. Translated: CASRPGLPGELFF.

The chain has TRBV19 and TRBJ2-1, with 11 bases that match TRBD2. The CDR3 has 16 residues. Germline V gene lookup returns CDR1 LNHDA and CDR2 SQIVND (reference sequence). The V gene end was trimmed by 5 bases and the J gene end by 7 bases; junction bases not matched to a gene: 10. CDR3 sequence (DNA): TGTGCCAGTAGTTTCGTAGCGGGAGGGCCGTTAAATGAGCAGTTCTTC. Its protein product is CASSFVAGGPLNEQFF.

The V call is TRBV27, the J call TRBJ2-1; the match to TRBD2 covers 8 bases. Germline assignment: CDR1 MNHEY and CDR2 SMNVEV (reference sequence). CDR3 size: 14 residues. V shed 5 bases and J 9 bases; nucleotides not matched to a gene: 9. This CDR3 reads CASSQTQRELEQFF. CDR3 DNA: TGTGCCAGCAGTCAGACACAGCGGGAGCTTGAGCAGTTCTTC.

The J gene is TRBJ2-5, the V gene TRBV2, with 11 bases aligning to TRBD2. CDR3 length: 16 amino acids. CDR1 and CDR2 (germline): SNHLY, FYNNEI. J lost 3 bases, V lost 6 bases, and 9 bases had no gene match. The CDR3 sequence: CASRDWTSGPKETQYF. CDR3 bases: TGTGCCAGCAGGGACTGGACTAGCGGGCCGAAAGAGACCCAGTACTTC. The full variable domain, in which reference TRBV2 and TRBJ2-5 provide the parts outside the CDR3, is EPEVTQTPSHQVTQMGQEVILRCVPISNHLYFYWYRQILGQKVEFLVSFYNNEISEKSEIFDDQFSVERPDGSNFTLKIRSTKLEDSAMYFCASRDWTSGPKETQYFGPGTRLLVL.

V and J are TRBV27 and TRBJ2-5, with D perhaps TRBD2 (6 bases). The germline CDR1 and CDR2 sequences are MNHEY and SMNVEV (reference sequence). CDR3 length: 14 amino acids. V shed 1 base and J shed 4 bases, with 10 bases lying between them. The chain's CDR3 is CASSLFSRGETQYF. CDR3 DNA: TGTGCCAGCAGTTTATTCTCGCGGGGAGAGACCCAGTACTTC.

The chain couples TRBV7-3 to TRBJ2-3; D is possibly TRBD2 (6 bases). CDR1 and CDR2 from the germline V gene are SGHTA and FQGTGA. V was trimmed by 1 base and J by 8 bases, leaving 13 bases between them. The CDR3 has 14 amino acids. CDR3 residues: CASSLRDSKGTQYF. The CDR3 nucleotides are TGTGCCAGCAGCTTAAGGGACTCGAAGGGTACGCAGTATTTT.

CDR3 bases: TGTGCCAGCTCACCCCCGAGGACTAGCGGGGCCGAGCAGTACTTC. Its translation is CASSPPRTSGAEQYF. The genes are TRBV18 and TRBJ2-7; 12 bases map to TRBD2. J lost 6 bases, V lost 3 bases, and 6 bases had no gene match. Germline loops: CDR1 KGHSH, CDR2 LQKENI. This CDR3 has 15 residues.

The rearrangement joins TRBV7-9 to TRBJ2-1, with 12 positions matching TRBD2. This CDR3 is 15 amino acids long. Trimming at V came to 6 bases and at J to 6 bases, leaving 6 bases not matched to a gene. The germline V gene has CDR1 SEHNR and CDR2 FQNEAQ (reference sequence). The CDR3 DNA reads TGTGCCAGCAGTCTAGCGGGAGGGCTGACCAATGAGCAGTTCTTC. Amino acids: CASSLAGGLTNEQFF.

This rearrangement joins TRBV4-1 to TRBJ1-1, with TRBD1 as a possible D gene (6 bases). Looked up from germline, CDR1 is MGHRA and CDR2 is YSYEKL. The ends were cut back, 10 bases at V and 8 bases at J, with 23 bases in the middle. The CDR3 is made up of 14 amino acids. CDR3 DNA: TGCGCCACCCGTCCCGAGGGGGGGCTAGTCGAAGCTTTCTTT. The encoded protein is CATRPEGGLVEAFF.

This clone was seen a handful of times. This CDR3 reads CASSLALGLAGRQETQYF. The CDR3 bases are TGCGCCAGCAGCTTGGCATTGGGGCTAGCGGGGCGACAAGAGACCCAGTACTTC. This sequence joins TRBV5-1 and TRBJ2-5, with 9 nucleotides matching TRBD2. Germline V gene lookup returns CDR1 SGHRS and CDR2 YFSETQ. The CDR3 sequence is 18 residues long. V lost 0 bases, J lost 2 bases, and 11 bases stayed unmatched.

A few counts support this clone. The gene calls are TRBV7-9 and TRBJ2-1; 14 bases match TRBD2. V lost 5 bases and J lost 6; bases outside the gene matches: 6. The CDR3 totals 16 residues. The germline gives CDR1 SEHNR, CDR2 FQNEAQ (reference sequence). The chain's CDR3 is CASSQDGTSGSNEQFF. CDR3 in DNA: TGTGCCAGCAGCCAAGATGGGACTAGCGGGAGCAATGAGCAGTTCTTC.

This clone has more than one count but fewer than ten. The chain has TRBV27 and TRBJ2-2; D may be TRBD1 (5 bases). The V gene lost 0 bases and the J gene lost 0 bases, with 8 bases spanning the gap. This CDR3 comprises 16 residues. Germline V lookup: CDR1 MNHEY, CDR2 SMNVEV (reference sequence). The CDR3 DNA reads as TGTGCCAGCAGTTTATCTAGGACAACGAACACCGGGGAGCTGTTTTTT. Its protein product is CASSLSRTTNTGELFF.

The V and J genes are TRBV29-1 and TRBJ2-5; 7 nucleotides line up with TRBD1. The J call is uncertain, as TRBJ2-7 better fits the DNA end. CDR1 SQVTM and CDR2 ANQGSEA come from the germline V gene. CDR3 length: 12 residues. The DNA of the CDR3 is TGCAGCGCGGGCCAGGGGGCCTACGAGCAGTACTTC. Its protein is CSAGQGAYEQYF.

V is TRBV6-6 and J is TRBJ1-1; D not certain. V was shortened by 0 bases and J by 8 bases, with 13 bases between the two germline ends. The CDR3 totals 14 residues. Germline assignment: CDR1 MNHNY and CDR2 SVGAGI (reference sequence). The CDR3 is CASSYSRVRAEAFF. DNA of the CDR3: TGTGCCAGCAGTTACTCGAGGGTGAGGGCAGAAGCTTTCTTT.

V is TRBV6-6 and J is TRBJ1-2; tentatively, D is TRBD1 (5 bases). Germline V gene lookup returns CDR1 MNHNY and CDR2 SVGAGI (reference sequence). Deletions cut 5 bases from V and 8 bases from J, with 18 bases between. This CDR3 is 14 amino acids long. Here the CDR3 reads CASSSPSGSRGYTF. DNA for the CDR3: TGTGCCAGCAGTAGCCCGTCAGGGTCCAGGGGCTACACCTTC.